Reported below is one T cell receptor (beta chain). As yet, its antigen is unknown. It was cDNA, reverse transcribed from extracted RNA, that served as the sequencing template. The assay was immunoSEQ multiplex PCR, and TCRdb's table has in-frame clones only and misses some. The sample records 98,000 or so clones, approximately 66% being singletons. The sample originates from a study of CD8+ T cells in alopecia areata. Study information: Administration of oral tofacitinib to treated patients was at 5 to 10 mg twice daily. Study-level points and caveats: Relative to normal scalp, lesional scalp, especially alopecia totalis/universalis, showed higher clonality. Within the top 100, expanded CD8+ clones significantly decreased with tofacitinib, as did scalp clonality.

Germline loops: CDR1 MDHEN, CDR2 SYDVKM. Unmatched junction bases numbered 4, after V lost 2 bases and J lost 4 bases. This CDR3 is built from 14 residues. Treatment here: oral pan-JAK inhibitor, 5-10 mg twice daily. This clonotype was sampled from a human donor with alopecia areata. The chain carries TRBV28 and TRBJ2-7; 8 bases are shared with TRBD1. The sample consisted of CD8+ T cells sorted from blood, taken at week 4, from a patient treated with tofacitinib. The chain's CDR3 is CASSLGQGAYEQYF. The DNA for the CDR3 is TGTGCCAGCAGTTTAGGGCAGGGGGCTTACGAGCAGTACTTC.